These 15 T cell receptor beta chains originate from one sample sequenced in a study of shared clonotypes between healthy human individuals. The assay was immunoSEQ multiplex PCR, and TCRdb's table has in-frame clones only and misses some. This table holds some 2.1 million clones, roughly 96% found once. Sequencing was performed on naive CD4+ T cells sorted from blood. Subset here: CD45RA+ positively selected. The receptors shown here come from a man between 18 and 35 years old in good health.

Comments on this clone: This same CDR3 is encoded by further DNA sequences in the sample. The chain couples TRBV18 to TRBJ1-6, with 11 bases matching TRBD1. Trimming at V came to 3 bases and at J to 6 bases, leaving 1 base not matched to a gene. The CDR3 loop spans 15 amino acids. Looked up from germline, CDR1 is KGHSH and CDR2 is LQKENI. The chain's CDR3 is CASSPGTGGNSPLHF. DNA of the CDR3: TGTGCCAGCTCACCTGGGACAGGGGGTAATTCACCCCTCCACTTT.

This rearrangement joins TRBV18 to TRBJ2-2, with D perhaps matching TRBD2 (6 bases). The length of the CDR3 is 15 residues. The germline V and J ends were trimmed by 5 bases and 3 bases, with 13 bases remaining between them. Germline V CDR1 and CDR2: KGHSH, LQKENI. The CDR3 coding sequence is TGTGCCAGCTCATTGGGGACGGGAGACACCGGGGAGCTGTTTTTT. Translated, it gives CASSLGTGDTGELFF.

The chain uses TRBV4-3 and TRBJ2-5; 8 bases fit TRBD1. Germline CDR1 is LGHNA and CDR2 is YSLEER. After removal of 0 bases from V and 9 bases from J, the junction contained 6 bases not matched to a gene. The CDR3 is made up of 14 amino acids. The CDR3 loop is CASSQEQGGLSQYF. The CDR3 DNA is TGCGCCAGCAGCCAAGAACAGGGGGGCCTTTCCCAGTACTTC.

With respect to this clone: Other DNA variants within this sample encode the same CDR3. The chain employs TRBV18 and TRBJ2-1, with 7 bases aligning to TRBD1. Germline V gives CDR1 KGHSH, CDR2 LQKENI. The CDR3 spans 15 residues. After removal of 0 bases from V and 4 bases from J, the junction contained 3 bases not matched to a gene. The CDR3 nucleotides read TGTGCCAGCTCACCACCGGCAGGGGGTTACAATGAGCAGTTCTTC. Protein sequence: CASSPPAGGYNEQFF.

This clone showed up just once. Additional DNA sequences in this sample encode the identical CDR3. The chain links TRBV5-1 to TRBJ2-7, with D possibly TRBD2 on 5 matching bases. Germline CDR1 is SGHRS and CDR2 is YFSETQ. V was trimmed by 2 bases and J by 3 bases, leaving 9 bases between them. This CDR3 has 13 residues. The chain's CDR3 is CASSLRGDYEQYF. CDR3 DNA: TGCGCCAGCAGCTTACGGGGAGACTACGAGCAGTACTTC.

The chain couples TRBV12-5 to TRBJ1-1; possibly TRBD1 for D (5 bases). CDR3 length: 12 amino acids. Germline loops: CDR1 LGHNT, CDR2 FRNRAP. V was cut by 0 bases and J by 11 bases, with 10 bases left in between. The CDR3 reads CASGLVRGDAFF. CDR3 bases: TGTGCTAGTGGTTTGGTACGGGGGGACGCTTTCTTT.

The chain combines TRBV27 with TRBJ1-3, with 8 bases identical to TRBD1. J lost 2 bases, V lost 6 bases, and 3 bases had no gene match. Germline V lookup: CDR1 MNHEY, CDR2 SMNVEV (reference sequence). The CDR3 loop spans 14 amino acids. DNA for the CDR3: TGTGCCAGCAGCCCAGGGGGCCCTGGAAACACCATATATTTT. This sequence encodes CASSPGGPGNTIYF.

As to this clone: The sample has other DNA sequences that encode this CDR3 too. Here the CDR3 reads CASSGTASTDTQYF. The CDR3 region has the DNA TGTGCCAGCAGCGGGACGGCTAGCACAGATACGCAGTATTTT. J is TRBJ2-3 and V is TRBV2; D tentatively fits TRBD1 or TRBD2 (5 bases each). CDR1 and CDR2 from the germline V gene are SNHLY and FYNNEI. CDR3 length: 14 amino acids. V gave up 6 bases and J gave up 0 bases, with 10 bases separating them.

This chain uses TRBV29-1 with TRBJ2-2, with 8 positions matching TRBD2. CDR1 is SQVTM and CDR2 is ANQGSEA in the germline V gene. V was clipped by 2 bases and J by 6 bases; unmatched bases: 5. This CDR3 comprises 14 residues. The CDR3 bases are TGCAGCGTTGAACCGGGGGGGCACCCCGGGGAGCTGTTTTTT. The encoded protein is CSVEPGGHPGELFF.

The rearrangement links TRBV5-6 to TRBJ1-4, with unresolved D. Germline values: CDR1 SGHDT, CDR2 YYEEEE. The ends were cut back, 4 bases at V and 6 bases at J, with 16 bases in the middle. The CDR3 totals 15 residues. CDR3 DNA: TGTGCCAGCAGCGTAGGACTCTGGACCCATGAAAAACTGTTTTTT. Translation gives CASSVGLWTHEKLFF. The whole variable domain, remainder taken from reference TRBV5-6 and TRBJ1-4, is DAGVTQSPTHLIKTRGQQVTLRCSPKSGHDTVSWYQQALGQGPQFIFQYYEEEERQRGNFPDRFSGHQFPNYSSELNVNALLLGDSALYLCASSVGLWTHEKLFFGSGTQLSVL.

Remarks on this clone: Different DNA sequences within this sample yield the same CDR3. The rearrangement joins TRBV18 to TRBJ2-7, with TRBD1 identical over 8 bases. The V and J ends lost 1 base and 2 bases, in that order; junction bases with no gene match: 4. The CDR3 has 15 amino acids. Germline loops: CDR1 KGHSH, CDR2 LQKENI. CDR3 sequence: CASSPQGQGAYEQYF. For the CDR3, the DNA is TGTGCCAGCTCACCACAAGGACAGGGAGCCTACGAGCAGTACTTC.

The CDR3 protein is CASSLRTGVTEAFF. CDR3 DNA sequence: TGTGCCAGCAGCCTTCGGACAGGGGTCACTGAAGCTTTCTTT. The gene calls are TRBV21-1 and TRBJ1-1; the table's D gene call, TRBD1, was not cross checked with the DNA. TRBV21-1 is a pseudogene locus. The CDR3 covers 14 residues.

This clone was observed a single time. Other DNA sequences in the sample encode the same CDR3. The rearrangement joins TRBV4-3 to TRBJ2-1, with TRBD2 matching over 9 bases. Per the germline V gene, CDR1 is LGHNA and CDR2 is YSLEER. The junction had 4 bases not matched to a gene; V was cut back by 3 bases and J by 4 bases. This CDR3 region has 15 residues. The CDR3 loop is CASSQGLAAYNEQFF. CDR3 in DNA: TGCGCCAGCAGCCAGGGACTAGCAGCATACAATGAGCAGTTCTTC.

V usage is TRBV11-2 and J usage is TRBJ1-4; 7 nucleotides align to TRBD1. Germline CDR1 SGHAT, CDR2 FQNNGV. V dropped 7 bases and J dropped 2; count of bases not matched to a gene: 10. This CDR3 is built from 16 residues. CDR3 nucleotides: TGTGCCAGCACCTGGCTGAAACAGGGGACTAATGAAAAACTGTTTTTT. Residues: CASTWLKQGTNEKLFF.

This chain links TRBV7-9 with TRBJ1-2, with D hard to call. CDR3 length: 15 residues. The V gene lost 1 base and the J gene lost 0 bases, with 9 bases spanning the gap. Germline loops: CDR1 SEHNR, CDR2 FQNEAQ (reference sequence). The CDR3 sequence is CASSLGQVTNYGYTF. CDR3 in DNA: TGTGCCAGCAGCTTAGGGCAGGTGACTAACTATGGCTACACCTTC.